A single sample is the source of the 25 T cell receptor beta chains below, sequenced in a study of Ad26.COV2.S vaccination and SARS-CoV-2 variants. Treatment indicated: about 20 received Ad26.COV2.S at low or high dose, single or two shots; 5 received placebo; per-sample allocation not given. Sampling was performed 63 days after the first vaccine or placebo injection. Measured with immunoSEQ multiplex PCR; TCRdb has only the in-frame clones, and not every one. The sample comprises about 680,000 clones, about 90% of which are singletons, and roughly 1.5% rests with the top ten. The starting material was peripheral blood, obtained in a trial of Ad26.COV2.S vaccine versus placebo. Receptors were obtained from a person between 18 and 60 years old who received the Ad26.COV2.S COVID-19 vaccine or a placebo.

This clone has a handful of counts. The chain uses TRBV7-2 and TRBJ1-1, with D tentatively TRBD1 (5 bases). The V gene lost 6 bases and the J gene lost 7 bases, with 18 bases spanning the gap. The CDR3 totals 14 residues. CDR1 and CDR2 from the germline V gene are SGHTA and FQGNSA. The CDR3 is CASRLAGGSGEAFF. In DNA form, the CDR3 reads TGTGCCAGCAGACTGGCGGGGGGGTCGGGTGAAGCTTTCTTT.

This chain links TRBV2 with TRBJ2-2; no firm D call. V dropped 5 bases and J dropped 9 bases, with 10 bases sitting between them. Germline CDR1 is SNHLY and CDR2 is FYNNEI. This CDR3 spans 12 amino acids. The CDR3 sequence is CASSRTSRELFF. In DNA, the CDR3 is TGTGCCAGCAGTCGCACCTCCAGGGAGCTGTTTTTT.

The chain uses TRBV7-9 and TRBJ2-7; maybe TRBD2 (5 bases). The V gene's germline CDR1 is SEHNR and CDR2 FQNEAQ (reference sequence). Trimming cost V 5 bases and J 2 bases, with 16 bases left between them. This CDR3 comprises 15 residues. CDR3 sequence: CASSQSTGKPYEQYF. The CDR3 bases are TGTGCCAGCAGCCAATCGACGGGGAAGCCCTACGAGCAGTACTTC. Filled out from reference TRBV7-9 and TRBJ2-7, the complete variable domain reads DTGVSQNPRHKITKRGQNVTFRCDPISEHNRLYWYRQTLGQGPEFLTYFQNEAQLEKSRLLSDRFSAERPKGSFSTLEIQRTEQGDSAMYLCASSQSTGKPYEQYFGPGTRLTVT.

The V call is TRBV30, the J call TRBJ2-2; perhaps TRBD1 as D (5 bases). The CDR3 runs 14 residues. V was pared by 4 bases and J by 4 bases, with 13 bases between. Germline loops: CDR1 GTSNPN, CDR2 SVGIG (reference sequence). This CDR3 reads CAWMVGAGTGELFF. The CDR3 DNA is TGTGCCTGGATGGTAGGGGCCGGCACCGGGGAGCTGTTTTTT.

This sequence joins TRBV11-2 and TRBJ2-7; 9 nucleotides line up with TRBD1. The germline V gene encodes CDR1 SGHAT and CDR2 FQNNGV. The CDR3 loop spans 16 amino acids. The V and J ends lost 1 base and 3 bases, in that order; junction bases with no gene match: 7. As DNA, the CDR3 is TGTGCCAGCAGCTTAGGGGGAACAGGGGGCGGCTACGAGCAGTACTTC. Encoded protein: CASSLGGTGGGYEQYF. Complete variable domain (other parts from reference TRBV11-2 and TRBJ2-7): EAGVAQSPRYKIIEKRQSVAFWCNPISGHATLYWYQQILGQGPKLLIQFQNNGVVDDSQLPKDRFSAERLKGVDSTLKIQPAKLEDSAVYLCASSLGGTGGGYEQYFGPGTRLTVT.

The V gene is TRBV19, the J gene TRBJ2-3, with TRBD1 as a possible D gene (5 bases). Germline CDR1 reads LNHDA; CDR2 reads SQIVND (reference sequence). The V and J ends lost 0 bases and 4 bases respectively, with 14 bases between them. This CDR3 is built from 16 residues. DNA for the CDR3: TGTGCCAGTAGTATAGACGGCAGGGCATATCCAGATACGCAGTATTTT. It codes for CASSIDGRAYPDTQYF.

This chain connects TRBV5-4 to TRBJ2-7; D ambiguous. Trimming took 4 bases from V and 4 from J, leaving 15 bases between them. Germline values: CDR1 SGHNT, CDR2 YYREEE (reference sequence). The CDR3 is made up of 14 amino acids. CDR3 protein: CASSPAPNGYEQYF. Written as DNA, the CDR3 is TGTGCCAGCAGCCCGGCGCCTAATGGATACGAGCAGTACTTC.

A note on this clone: Different DNA sequences within this sample yield the same CDR3. The V call is TRBV2, the J call TRBJ1-5; D is uncertain. V shed 8 bases and J shed 1 base, with 9 bases lying between them. The CDR3 length is 13 residues. Per germline, CDR1 SNHLY and CDR2 FYNNEI. The CDR3 coding sequence is TGTGCCAGCCGGGGTCCCAGCAATCAGCCCCAGCATTTT. Amino acid sequence: CASRGPSNQPQHF. The full variable domain, its missing parts supplied by reference TRBV2 and TRBJ1-5, is EPEVTQTPSHQVTQMGQEVILRCVPISNHLYFYWYRQILGQKVEFLVSFYNNEISEKSEIFDDQFSVERPDGSNFTLKIRSTKLEDSAMYFCASRGPSNQPQHFGDGTRLSIL.

The chain couples TRBV27 to TRBJ1-6; 9 bases agree with TRBD1. V was pared by 6 bases and J by 13 bases, with 10 bases of the junction left unmatched. Germline V gene data show CDR1 as MNHEY and CDR2 as SMNVEV (reference sequence). The CDR3 is made up of 14 amino acids. CDR3 region: CASSNRDRAFPLHF. CDR3 nucleotides: TGTGCCAGCAGCAACCGGGACAGGGCCTTTCCCCTCCACTTT.

The rearrangement uses TRBV11-2 and TRBJ1-6, with D tentatively TRBD1 (5 bases). CDR1 and CDR2 (germline): SGHAT, FQNNGV. The V end was cut by 0 bases, the J end by 10 bases, with 10 bases between. The CDR3 has 14 amino acids. CDR3 nucleotides: TGTGCCAGCAGCTTAGATCAGGGCGACTCACCCCTCCACTTT. This translates into CASSLDQGDSPLHF.

This clone was seen just once. The chain links TRBV5-4 to TRBJ1-1; the match to TRBD1 covers 8 bases. This CDR3 has 15 residues. V lost 5 bases and J lost 1; bases outside the gene matches: 7. CDR1 SGHNT and CDR2 YYREEE come from the germline V gene (reference sequence). The CDR3 loop reads CASRSGTGTNTEAFF. CDR3 nucleotide sequence: TGTGCCAGCAGATCCGGGACAGGTACGAACACTGAAGCTTTCTTT.

Only one count was recorded for this clone. The rearrangement joins TRBV27 to TRBJ2-7; TRBD1 agrees at 10 bases. This CDR3 has 16 amino acids. Germline CDR1 MNHEY, CDR2 SMNVEV (reference sequence). Losses at the gene ends were 3 bases for V and 2 bases for J; bases not matched to a gene: 7. The CDR3 sequence: CASSLIGTGDTYEQYF. The CDR3 DNA reads TGTGCCAGCAGTTTGATCGGGACAGGGGACACCTACGAGCAGTACTTC.

The chain employs TRBV5-1 and TRBJ2-7; 9 bases are shared with TRBD1. J gave up 2 bases and V 3 bases, and 3 bases lay outside the gene matches. Germline lookup yields CDR1 SGHRS and CDR2 YFSETQ. This CDR3 comprises 14 residues. The CDR3 loop is CASSSGQGTYEQYF. The CDR3 region has the DNA TGCGCCAGCAGCTCGGGACAGGGTACCTACGAGCAGTACTTC.

The V gene is TRBV13, the J gene TRBJ2-7; weak D call: TRBD1 (6 bases). The CDR3 is 11 residues long. Germline V gene data show CDR1 as PRHDT and CDR2 as FYEKMQ (reference sequence). The V and J ends lost 6 bases and 4 bases respectively, with 7 bases between them. The CDR3 bases are TGTGCCAGCAGTACAGGGTACGAGCAGTACTTC. It translates to CASSTGYEQYF.

CDR3 protein: CASSRDGREQPQHF. In DNA, the CDR3 is TGTGCCAGCTCCAGGGACGGGCGGGAGCAGCCCCAGCATTTT. The chain couples TRBV18 to TRBJ1-5, with D possibly being TRBD1 (5 bases). V was shortened by 6 bases and J by 7 bases, with 16 bases between the two germline ends. Germline CDR1 KGHSH, CDR2 LQKENI. The CDR3 is made up of 14 amino acids.

The chain links TRBV6-1 to TRBJ2-5, with 10 bases lining up with TRBD2. This CDR3 is 15 amino acids long. Germline V gene sequence: CDR1 MNHNS, CDR2 SASEGT. Trimming cost V 8 bases and J 2 bases; bases outside gene matches: 8. The CDR3 DNA follows: TGTGCCAGCGTGAGGGCTAGCGGGAGTCAAGAGACCCAGTACTTC. Amino acids: CASVRASGSQETQYF.

The V call is TRBV14, the J call TRBJ2-1, with D hard to call. Trimming took 0 bases from V and 0 from J, leaving 12 bases between them. Germline-derived CDR1 and CDR2 are SGHDN and FVKESK. The CDR3 contains 17 residues. CDR3 DNA: TGTGCCAGCAGCCAAGAAGATCGGCGGAACTCCTACAATGAGCAGTTCTTC. This gives the protein CASSQEDRRNSYNEQFF.

V and J are TRBV6-5 and TRBJ2-5; 7 bases agree with TRBD1. This CDR3 comprises 14 residues. V lost 5 bases and J lost 5; bases outside the gene matches: 8. Germline V gives CDR1 MNHEY, CDR2 SVGAGI. CDR3 nucleotide sequence: TGTGCCAGCAGTCCCAACAGGGGCGGGGAGACCCAGTACTTC. Translation: CASSPNRGGETQYF.

The chain uses TRBV6-5 and TRBJ1-2; the match to TRBD1 covers 10 bases. The length of the CDR3 is 14 residues. The junction had 3 bases not matched to a gene; V was cut back by 6 bases and J by 2 bases. CDR1 and CDR2 (germline): MNHEY, SVGAGI. The CDR3 DNA follows: TGTGCCAGCAGCGACAGGGGGCCCAACTATGGCTACACCTTC. Translated: CASSDRGPNYGYTF.

Turning to this clone: At the DNA level, this CDR3 is encoded by other sequences in the same sample as well. V usage is TRBV10-3 and J usage is TRBJ1-5; TRBD1 agrees at 9 bases. Germline CDR1 and CDR2: ENHRY and SYGVKD. The length of the CDR3 is 14 residues. Trimming at V came to 4 bases and at J to 4 bases, leaving 2 bases not matched to a gene. In DNA, the CDR3 is TGTGCCATCAGTGGCGACAGGGGGAATCAGCCCCAGCATTTT. Amino acid sequence: CAISGDRGNQPQHF.

The genes are TRBV6-5 and TRBJ2-7; TRBD1 might be the D (7 bases). Trimming took 6 bases from V and 4 from J, leaving 19 bases between them. This CDR3 has 15 amino acids. The germline CDR1 and CDR2 sequences are MNHEY and SVGAGI. CDR3 in amino acids: CASSSQAGGIYEQYF. Here the CDR3 DNA reads TGTGCCAGCAGCTCCCAAGCAGGGGGGATATACGAGCAGTACTTC.

This chain uses TRBV3-1 (or the pseudogene TRBV3-2) with TRBJ2-1; 9 nucleotides agree with TRBD2. Germline assignment: CDR1 LGHDT and CDR2 YNNKEL (reference sequence). V lost 4 bases and J lost 6; bases outside the gene matches: 4. The CDR3 has 14 residues. CDR3 region: CASSLNSGGNEQFF. The CDR3 coding sequence is TGTGCCAGCAGCCTGAATAGCGGGGGCAATGAGCAGTTCTTC.

The chain combines TRBV4-2 with TRBJ2-1; D is perhaps TRBD2 (6 bases). CDR3 length: 14 amino acids. Germline V gene lookup returns CDR1 LGHNA and CDR2 YNFKEQ. V lost 1 base to trimming and J lost 8 bases, with 12 bases between them. The CDR3 sequence: CASSQGGDVYEQFF. In DNA, the CDR3 is TGTGCCAGCAGCCAAGGGGGGGACGTCTATGAGCAGTTCTTC.

This clone was recorded only once. The chain joins TRBV6-5 to TRBJ2-2, with TRBD2 matching 7 bases. Losses at the gene ends were 6 bases for V and 4 bases for J; bases not matched to a gene: 5. The CDR3 loop spans 14 amino acids. Germline V lookup: CDR1 MNHEY, CDR2 SVGAGI. CDR3: CASSTSAITGELFF. For the CDR3, the DNA is TGTGCCAGCAGCACTAGCGCCATCACCGGGGAGCTGTTTTTT.

The CDR3 coding sequence is TGTGCCATCAGAGTCCCCCAGGGGAGGGTCTGGGAGGATACGCAGTATTTT. Translated: CAIRVPQGRVWEDTQYF. This chain connects TRBV10-3 to TRBJ2-3, with D tentatively TRBD2 (7 bases). The CDR3 runs to 17 residues. CDR1 is ENHRY, CDR2 SYGVKD, per germline. Trimming left V 6 bases short and J 6 bases short, with 25 bases between.